Described below is a single TCR beta chain sequence and its context. Its antigen remains unknown. The sample comes from a study of STAT5B mutations in CD4+ large granular lymphocyte leukemia. General study findings and limits: No patients shared main leukemic clonotypes, though about 24% appeared at low frequency elsewhere. Top patient clones used TRBV06 genes more often: 8/27 versus 2/35 in controls.

The repertoire was sequenced with immunoSEQ multiplex PCR; TCRdb's copy has only in-frame clones and lacks some. The sample consists of more than 30,000 clones, about 78% of them appearing once. This CDR3 region has 12 residues. V dropped 4 bases and J dropped 4 bases, with 8 bases sitting between them. The germline V gene encodes CDR1 KGHSH and CDR2 LQKENI. The chain couples TRBV18 to TRBJ2-7; TRBD1 is a possible D gene (5 bases). Material for sequencing was CD4+ T cells from blood buffy coats. The clonotype originates from a human donor in good health. The CDR3 DNA sequence: TGTGCCAGCTCACAACCAGGGTACGAGCAGTACTTC. It codes for CASSQPGYEQYF.